This entry describes one T cell receptor (beta chain). Its antigen remains unknown. The data stem from a study of CD8+CD57+ T cells in acquired aplastic anemia. Study-level points and caveats: A set of around 30 CD8+ CDR3 sequences was shared between patients and controls, and these sequences appeared highly expressed in patients.

CDR3 length: 14 residues. The ends were cut back, 6 bases at V and 8 bases at J, with 19 bases in the middle. The germline V gene encodes CDR1 SEHNR and CDR2 FQNEAQ (reference sequence). Genomic DNA templated the TCR beta VDJ and CDR3 profiling. TCRdb re-called the reads with MiXCR, one entry per CDR3 protein. The repertoire holds about 270,000 distinct CDR3 sequences, with 55% to 60% as singletons. The rearrangement links TRBV7-9 to TRBJ1-1; tentatively, D is TRBD1 (5 bases). The source material was sorted CD4+, CD8+, or CD8+CD57+ T cells (not recorded which) from PBMCs. This clonotype was obtained from a human donor with severe aplastic anemia or a healthy control (not recorded which). The CDR3 nucleotides are TGTGCCAGCAGACCGGGACTAGCGGGTAGGGAAGCTTTCTTT. Translated, it gives CASRPGLAGREAFF.